This T cell receptor beta chain was obtained from a study of blood T cells in healthy people across ages. Whole-study findings and limits: Naive CD4+ cells and diversity were both higher in long-lived donors than in aged donors.

The CDR3 consists of 15 residues. The germline V gene has CDR1 KGHSH and CDR2 LQKENI. The V and J ends lost 0 bases and 5 bases respectively, with 11 bases between them. PBMCs numbering at least 6.5 million were isolated per sample. Together with a sample-barcoded 5' primer, a J-beta primer mix was included in a second PCR lasting roughly 7 to 11 cycles. Researchers report that a template-switch adaptor with 12 random nucleotides tagged each cDNA molecule. TCRdb reprocessed the 5' RACE reads with MiXCR, giving one entry per CDR3 protein. The sample carries about 570,000 distinct CDR3 sequences, roughly a quarter recorded once. In its sample, this clonotype was seen a few times. Its cognate antigen is unknown.

Sequencing was carried out using blood. This clonotype was obtained from a woman in her sixties or seventies in good health. This chain joins TRBV18 and TRBJ2-1, with a weak D call TRBD1 (6 bases). CDR3 DNA sequence: TGTGCCAGCTCACCACCCGCCAGGGACAACAATGAGCAGTTCTTC. Protein: CASSPPARDNNEQFF.